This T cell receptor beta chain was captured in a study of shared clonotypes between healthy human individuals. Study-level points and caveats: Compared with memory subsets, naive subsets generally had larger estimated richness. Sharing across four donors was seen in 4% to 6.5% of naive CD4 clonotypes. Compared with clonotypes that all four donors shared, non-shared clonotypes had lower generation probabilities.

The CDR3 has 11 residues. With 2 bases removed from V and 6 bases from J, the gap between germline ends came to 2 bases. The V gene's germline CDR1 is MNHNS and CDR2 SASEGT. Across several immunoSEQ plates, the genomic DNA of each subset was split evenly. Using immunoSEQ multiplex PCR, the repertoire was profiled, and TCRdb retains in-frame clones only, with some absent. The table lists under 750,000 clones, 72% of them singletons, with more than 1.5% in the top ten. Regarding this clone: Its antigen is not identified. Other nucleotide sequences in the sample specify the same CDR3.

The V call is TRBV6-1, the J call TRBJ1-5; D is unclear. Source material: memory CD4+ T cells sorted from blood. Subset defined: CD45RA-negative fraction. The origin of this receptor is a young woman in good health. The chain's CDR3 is CASSEFQPQHF. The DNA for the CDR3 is TGTGCCAGCAGTGAATTTCAGCCCCAGCATTTT.